The next 4 T cell receptor beta chains were all read from a single sample in a study of radiotherapy plus CTLA-4 blockade in lung cancer. Profiling relied on immunoSEQ multiplex PCR, and the TCRdb table lists in-frame clones only, not all of them. The data contain around 100,000 clones, under 85% of them seen just once; the ten biggest clones take up about 3%. The specimen comprised peripheral blood, sampled from a patient treated with radiotherapy plus ipilimumab. The origin of the receptors is a human donor with non-small cell lung cancer who had a partial response to radiotherapy plus ipilimumab. Some clones in this sample may be carry-over from other donors' samples.

The chain joins TRBV19 to TRBJ1-1, with D possibly being TRBD1 (5 bases). Germline CDR1 is LNHDA and CDR2 is SQIVND (reference sequence). The CDR3 runs to 17 residues. V was clipped by 3 bases and J by 1 base, with 18 bases between them. The CDR3 sequence: CASSIGTTAWGNTEAFF. CDR3 DNA sequence: TGTGCCAGTAGTATTGGAACGACAGCCTGGGGGAACACTGAAGCTTTCTTT.

The chain carries TRBV7-2 and TRBJ2-7, with D tentatively TRBD2 (5 bases). The CDR3 totals 14 residues. Deletions cut 5 bases from V and 7 bases from J, with 18 bases between. Germline V gene data show CDR1 as SGHTA and CDR2 as FQGNSA. The CDR3, as DNA: TGTGCCAGCAGCAGAGAGGTGGGAGATGGTGAGCAGTACTTC. Residues: CASSREVGDGEQYF.

The gene calls are TRBV30 and TRBJ1-3; D unclear. V lost 4 bases and J 2 bases, leaving 18 bases between the germline ends. This CDR3 contains 16 residues. Per germline, CDR1 GTSNPN and CDR2 SVGIG (reference sequence). CDR3 in amino acids: CAWKEEFRVPGNTIYF. CDR3 bases: TGTGCCTGGAAGGAGGAATTTAGGGTCCCTGGAAACACCATATATTTT.

The V gene is TRBV5-1, the J gene TRBJ1-6; 7 nucleotides align to TRBD1. There are 14 residues in the CDR3. With 0 bases clipped from V and 6 bases from J, the junction kept 0 bases outside the gene matches. Germline CDR1 and CDR2: SGHRS and YFSETQ. CDR3 loop: CASSLGDSNSPLHF. The CDR3 coding sequence is TGCGCCAGCAGCTTGGGGGACAGTAATTCACCCCTCCACTTT. Complete variable domain (other parts from reference TRBV5-1 and TRBJ1-6): KAGVTQTPRYLIKTRGQQVTLSCSPISGHRSVSWYQQTPGQGLQFLFEYFSETQRNKGNFPGRFSGRQFSNSRSEMNVSTLELGDSALYLCASSLGDSNSPLHFGNGTRLTVT.